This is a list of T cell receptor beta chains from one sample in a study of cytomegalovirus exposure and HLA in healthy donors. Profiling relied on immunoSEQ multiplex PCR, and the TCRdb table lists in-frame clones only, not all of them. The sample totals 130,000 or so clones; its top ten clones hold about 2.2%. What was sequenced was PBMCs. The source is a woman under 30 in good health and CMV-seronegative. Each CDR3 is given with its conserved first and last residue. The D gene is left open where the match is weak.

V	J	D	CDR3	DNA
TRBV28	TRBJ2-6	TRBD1	CASTQIRQGVDVLTF	TGTGCCAGCACCCAGATCCGACAGGGGGTGGACGTCCTGACTTTC
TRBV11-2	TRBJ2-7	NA	CASSLVGRVEYEQYF	TGTGCCAGCAGCTTAGTAGGCAGGGTCGAATACGAGCAGTACTTC
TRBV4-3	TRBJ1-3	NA	CASSVHKREAGNTIYF	TGCGCCAGCAGCGTGCATAAGAGGGAGGCTGGAAACACCATATATTTT
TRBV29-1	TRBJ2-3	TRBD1	CSVPGQDPDTQYF	TGCAGCGTCCCGGGACAGGACCCAGATACGCAGTATTTT
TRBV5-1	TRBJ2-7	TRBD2	CASRGGGSSYEQYF	TGCGCCAGCCGCGGGGGGGGGAGCTCCTACGAGCAGTACTTC
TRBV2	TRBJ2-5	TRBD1	CASTRQGNQETQYF	TGTGCCAGCACCCGACAGGGAAACCAAGAGACCCAGTACTTC
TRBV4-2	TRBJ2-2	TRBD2	CASSQDLGLAGHTGELFF	TGTGCCAGCAGCCAAGATCTGGGACTAGCGGGGCACACCGGGGAGCTGTTTTTT
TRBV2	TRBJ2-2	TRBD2	CASAEPSGTNTGELFF	TGTGCCAGCGCGGAACCTAGCGGGACGAACACCGGGGAGCTGTTTTTT
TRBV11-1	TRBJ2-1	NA	CASSLEGEGFWGQFF	TGTGCCAGCAGCCTTGAGGGGGAGGGCTTTTGGGGGCAGTTCTTC
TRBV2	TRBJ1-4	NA	CASSQGMGEKLFF	TGTGCCAGCAGTCAGGGCATGGGTGAAAAACTGTTTTTT
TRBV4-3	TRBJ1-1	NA	CASSQDSMNTEAFF	TGCGCCAGCAGCCAAGACTCTATGAACACTGAAGCTTTCTTT
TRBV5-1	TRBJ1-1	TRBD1	CASSLAWGTGGTEAFF	TGCGCCAGCAGCTTGGCCTGGGGGACAGGGGGCACTGAAGCTTTCTTT
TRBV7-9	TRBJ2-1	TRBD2	CASSLEGGSLNEQFF	TGTGCCAGCAGCTTAGAGGGCGGGAGTCTCAATGAGCAGTTCTTC
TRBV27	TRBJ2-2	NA	CASRGTEKPNTGELFF	TGTGCCAGTCGGGGGACAGAGAAACCGAACACCGGGGAGCTGTTTTTT
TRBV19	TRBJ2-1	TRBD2	CASSITPGTSWYNEQFF	TGTGCCAGTAGTATTACGCCCGGGACTAGCTGGTACAATGAGCAGTTCTTC
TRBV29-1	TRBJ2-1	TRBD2	CSVGEGTYNEQFF	TGCAGCGTCGGGGAGGGAACCTACAATGAGCAGTTCTTC
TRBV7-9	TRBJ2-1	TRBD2	CASSLVRLAALYNEQFF	TGTGCCAGCAGCTTAGTAAGACTAGCGGCCCTCTACAATGAGCAGTTCTTC
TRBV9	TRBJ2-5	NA	CASSVGSEETQYF	TGTGCCAGCAGCGTGGGGAGCGAGGAGACCCAGTACTTC